This T cell receptor beta chain was identified during a study of blood T cell repertoires in COVID-19. Study-wide context: Acute and convalescent COVID-19 specimens originated in the United States, Italy and Spain. Sources were T cells, B-cell-depleted T cells, or PBMCs; the material itself was cDNA or gDNA.

As handled by the study authors: Reference gene primer amplification in the assay estimated nucleated cell counts. TCRdb keeps only in-frame clones here, not all; method: immunoSEQ multiplex PCR. Clonal size and the V and J genes are those of that table, whereas D and trimming came from the DNA. Here the sample spans roughly 280,000 clones, 86% being singletons. With V trimmed by 4 bases and J by 7 bases, 9 bases remained unmatched. The CDR3 contains 15 residues. CDR1 SGHDT and CDR2 YYEEEE come from the germline V gene. The V gene is TRBV5-6, the J gene TRBJ2-2; 8 bases map to TRBD2. The specimen sequenced was peripheral blood. The sequence derives from a man aged 25 to 40 with active or convalescent COVID-19. The CDR3 loop reads CASSRTGLGGGELFF. The CDR3 bases are TGTGCCAGCAGCCGAACGGGACTAGGAGGCGGGGAGCTGTTTTTT.